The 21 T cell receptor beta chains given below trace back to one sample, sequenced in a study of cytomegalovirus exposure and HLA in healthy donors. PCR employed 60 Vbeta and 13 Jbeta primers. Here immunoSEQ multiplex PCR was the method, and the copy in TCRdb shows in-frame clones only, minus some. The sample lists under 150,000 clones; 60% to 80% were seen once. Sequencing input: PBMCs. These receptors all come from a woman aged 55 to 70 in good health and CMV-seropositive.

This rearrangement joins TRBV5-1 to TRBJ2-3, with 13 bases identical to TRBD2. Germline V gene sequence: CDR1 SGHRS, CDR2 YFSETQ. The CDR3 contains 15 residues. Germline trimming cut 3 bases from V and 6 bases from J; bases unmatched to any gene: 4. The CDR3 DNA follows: TGCGCCAGCAGCTGGACTAGCGGGGGCTCCGATACGCAGTATTTT. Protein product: CASSWTSGGSDTQYF.

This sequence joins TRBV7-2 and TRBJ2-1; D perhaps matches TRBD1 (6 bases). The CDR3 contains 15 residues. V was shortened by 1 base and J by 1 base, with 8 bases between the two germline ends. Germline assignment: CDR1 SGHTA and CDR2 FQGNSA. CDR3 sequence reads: CASSLGGPSYNEQFF. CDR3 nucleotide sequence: TGTGCCAGCAGCTTAGGGGGGCCGTCCTACAATGAGCAGTTCTTC.

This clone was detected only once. In DNA form, the CDR3 reads TGCGCCAGCAGCTTCGTGGCGACAGGGGAGAACACTGAAGCTTTCTTT. Its translation is CASSFVATGENTEAFF. V and J are TRBV5-1 and TRBJ1-1; 8 bases are a match to TRBD1. Germline loops: CDR1 SGHRS, CDR2 YFSETQ. The CDR3 covers 16 residues. The J segment lost 1 base and the V segment lost 2 bases, leaving 7 bases of the junction unmatched.

CDR3 amino acids: CSSSQGPGEGYTF. The CDR3 bases are TGCAGCTCCAGCCAGGGCCCAGGAGAAGGCTACACCTTC. V is TRBV29-1 and J is TRBJ1-2; possibly TRBD1 for D (5 bases). The ends were cut back, 8 bases at V and 8 bases at J, with 21 bases in the middle. The CDR3 is 13 amino acids. CDR1 and CDR2 from the germline V gene are SQVTM and ANQGSEA.

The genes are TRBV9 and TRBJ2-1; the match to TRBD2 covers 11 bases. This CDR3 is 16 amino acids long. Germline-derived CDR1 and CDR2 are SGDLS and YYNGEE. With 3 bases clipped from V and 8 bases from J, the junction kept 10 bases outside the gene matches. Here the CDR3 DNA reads TGTGCCAGCAGCGCTCATGATAGCGGGGGGGCCGATGAGCAGTTCTTC. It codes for CASSAHDSGGADEQFF.

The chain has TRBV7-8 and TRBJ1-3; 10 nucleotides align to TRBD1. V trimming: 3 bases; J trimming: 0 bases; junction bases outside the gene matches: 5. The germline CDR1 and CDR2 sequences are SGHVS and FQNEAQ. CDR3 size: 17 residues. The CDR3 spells CASSFFGTGASGNTIYF. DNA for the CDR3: TGTGCCAGCAGCTTTTTCGGGACAGGGGCCTCTGGAAACACCATATATTTT. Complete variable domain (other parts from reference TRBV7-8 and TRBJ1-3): GAGVSQSPRYKVAKRGQDVALRCDPISGHVSLFWYQQALGQGPEFLTYFQNEAQLDKSGLPSDRFFAERPEGSVSTLKIQRTQQEDSAVYLCASSFFGTGASGNTIYFGEGSWLTVV.

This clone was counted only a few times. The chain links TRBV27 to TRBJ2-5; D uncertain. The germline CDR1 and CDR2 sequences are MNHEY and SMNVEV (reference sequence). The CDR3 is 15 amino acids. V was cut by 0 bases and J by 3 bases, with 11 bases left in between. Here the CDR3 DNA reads TGTGCCAGCAGTTTATCTCTTGGCTTCGAAGAGACCCAGTACTTC. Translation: CASSLSLGFEETQYF.

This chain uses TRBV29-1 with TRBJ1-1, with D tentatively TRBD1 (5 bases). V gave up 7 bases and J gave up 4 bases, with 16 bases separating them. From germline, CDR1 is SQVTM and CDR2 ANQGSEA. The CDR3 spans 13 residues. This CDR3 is CSAGGRVITEAFF. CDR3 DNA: TGCAGCGCGGGCGGCAGGGTGATCACTGAAGCTTTCTTT.

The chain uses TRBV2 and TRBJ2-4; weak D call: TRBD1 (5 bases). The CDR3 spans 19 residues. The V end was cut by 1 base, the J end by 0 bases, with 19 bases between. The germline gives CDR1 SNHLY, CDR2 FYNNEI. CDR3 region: CASSEGQGRISLAKNIQYF. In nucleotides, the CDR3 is TGTGCCAGCAGTGAAGGGCAGGGAAGGATCTCCCTAGCCAAAAACATTCAGTACTTC.

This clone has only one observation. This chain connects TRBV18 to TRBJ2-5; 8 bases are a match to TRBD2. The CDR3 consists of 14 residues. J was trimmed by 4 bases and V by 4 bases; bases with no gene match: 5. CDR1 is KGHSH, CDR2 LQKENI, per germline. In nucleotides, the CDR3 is TGTGCCAGCTCACGTAGCGGGGCGGGAGAGACCCAGTACTTC. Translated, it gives CASSRSGAGETQYF. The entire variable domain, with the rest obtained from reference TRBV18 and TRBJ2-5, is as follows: NAGVMQNPRHLVRRRGQEARLRCSPMKGHSHVYWYRQLPEEGLKFMVYLQKENIIDESGMPKERFSAEFPKEGPSILRIQQVVRGDSAAYFCASSRSGAGETQYFGPGTRLLVL.

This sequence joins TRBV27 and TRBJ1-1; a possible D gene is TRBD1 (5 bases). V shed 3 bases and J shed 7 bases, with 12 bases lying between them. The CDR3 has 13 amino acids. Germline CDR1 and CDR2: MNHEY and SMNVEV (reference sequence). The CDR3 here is CASSLGGGNEAFF. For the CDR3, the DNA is TGTGCCAGCAGTTTGGGGGGGGGAAATGAAGCTTTCTTT.

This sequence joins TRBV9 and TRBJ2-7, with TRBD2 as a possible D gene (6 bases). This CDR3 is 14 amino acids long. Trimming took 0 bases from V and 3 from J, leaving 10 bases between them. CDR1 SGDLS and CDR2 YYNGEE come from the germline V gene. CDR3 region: CASSVDRGFYEQYF. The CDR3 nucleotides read TGTGCCAGCAGCGTAGACCGGGGGTTCTACGAGCAGTACTTC.

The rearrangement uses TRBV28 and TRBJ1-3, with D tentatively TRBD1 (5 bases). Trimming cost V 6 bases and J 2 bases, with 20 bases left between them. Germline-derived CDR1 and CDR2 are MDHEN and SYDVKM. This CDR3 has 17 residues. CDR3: CASRIGTGGIPGNTIYF. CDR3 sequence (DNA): TGTGCCAGCAGGATAGGGACCGGGGGGATACCTGGAAACACCATATATTTT.

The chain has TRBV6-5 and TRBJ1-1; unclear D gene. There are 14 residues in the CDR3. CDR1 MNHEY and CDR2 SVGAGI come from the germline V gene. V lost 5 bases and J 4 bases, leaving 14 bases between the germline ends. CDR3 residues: CASSKQAPLTEAFF. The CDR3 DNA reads TGTGCCAGCAGTAAGCAGGCCCCCCTCACTGAAGCTTTCTTT.

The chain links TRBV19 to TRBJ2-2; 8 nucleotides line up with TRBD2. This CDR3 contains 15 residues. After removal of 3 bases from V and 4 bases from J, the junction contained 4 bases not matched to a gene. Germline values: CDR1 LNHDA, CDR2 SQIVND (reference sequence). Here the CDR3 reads CASSIGLASTGELFF. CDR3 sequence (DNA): TGTGCCAGTAGTATCGGACTAGCTAGCACCGGGGAGCTGTTTTTT. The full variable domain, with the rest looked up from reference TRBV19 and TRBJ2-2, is DGGITQSPKYLFRKEGQNVTLSCEQNLNHDAMYWYRQDPGQGLRLIYYSQIVNDFQKGDIAEGYSVSREKKESFPLTVTSAQKNPTAFYLCASSIGLASTGELFFGEGSRLTVL.

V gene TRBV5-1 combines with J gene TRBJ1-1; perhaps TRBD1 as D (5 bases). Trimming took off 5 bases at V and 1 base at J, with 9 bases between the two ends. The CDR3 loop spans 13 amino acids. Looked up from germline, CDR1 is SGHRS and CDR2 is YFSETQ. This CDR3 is CASSDRKNTEAFF. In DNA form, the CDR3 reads TGCGCCAGCAGTGACAGAAAGAACACTGAAGCTTTCTTT.

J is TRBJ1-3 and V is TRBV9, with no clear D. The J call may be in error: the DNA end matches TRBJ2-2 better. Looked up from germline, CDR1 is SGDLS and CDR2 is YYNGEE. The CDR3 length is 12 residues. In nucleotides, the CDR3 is TGTGCCAGCAGCGCCTGGGCTGGGGAGCTGTTTTTT. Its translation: CASSAWAGELFF.

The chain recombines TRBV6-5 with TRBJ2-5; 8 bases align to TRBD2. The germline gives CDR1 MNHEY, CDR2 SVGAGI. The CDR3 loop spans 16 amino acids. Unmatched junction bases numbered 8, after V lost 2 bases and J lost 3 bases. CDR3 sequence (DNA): TGTGCCAGCAGTTACCCGGCGGTAGCGGGGAAAGAGACCCAGTACTTC. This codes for CASSYPAVAGKETQYF.

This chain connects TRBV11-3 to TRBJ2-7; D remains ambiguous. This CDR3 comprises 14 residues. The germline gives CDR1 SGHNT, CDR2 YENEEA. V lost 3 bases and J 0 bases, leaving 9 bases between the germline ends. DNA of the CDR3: TGTGCCAGCAGCTTGGGCAGCCCCTCCTACGAGCAGTACTTC. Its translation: CASSLGSPSYEQYF.

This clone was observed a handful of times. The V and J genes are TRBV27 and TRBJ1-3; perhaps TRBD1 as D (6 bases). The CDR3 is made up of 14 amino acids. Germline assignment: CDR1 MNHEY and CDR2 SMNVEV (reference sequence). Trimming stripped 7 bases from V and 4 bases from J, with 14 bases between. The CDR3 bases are TGTGCCAGCAAACCCCAGGGGACAGGAAACACCATATATTTT. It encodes CASKPQGTGNTIYF.

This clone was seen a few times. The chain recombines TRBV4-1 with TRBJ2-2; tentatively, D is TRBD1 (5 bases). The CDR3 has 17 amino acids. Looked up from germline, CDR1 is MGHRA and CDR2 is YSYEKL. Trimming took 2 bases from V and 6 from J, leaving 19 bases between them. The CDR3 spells CASSQLPPGRVAGELFF. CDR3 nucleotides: TGCGCCAGCAGCCAACTCCCCCCCGGCAGGGTTGCCGGGGAGCTGTTTTTT.